This entry lists 14 T cell receptor beta chains sequenced from one sample in a study of T cells in Graves' hyperthyroidism and ophthalmopathy. The source material, RNA transcripts, was used to amplify TCR beta CDR3 regions. HTBI primers were employed in a first-round RT-PCR of the TCR CDR3. TCRdb reprocessed the multiplex PCR reads via MiXCR and lists one record per CDR3 protein. The sample yields 650,000 to 800,000 distinct CDR3 sequences, less than 45% seen once. The sample was peripheral blood or thyroid tissue (not recorded which). The origin of the receptors is an adult man with Graves' disease, either hyperthyroidism or ophthalmopathy (not recorded which).

Written as DNA, the CDR3 is TGTGCCACCAGCAGAGAGACTAGCGGGGGGGCGATTAGTGAGACCCAGTACTTC. Protein product: CATSRETSGGAISETQYF. The rearrangement joins TRBV15 to TRBJ2-5; 14 bases are a match to TRBD2. Unmatched junction bases numbered 8, after V lost 0 bases and J lost 5 bases. In germline, CDR1 is LNHNV, CDR2 YYDKDF (reference sequence). This CDR3 contains 18 residues.

This clonotype appeared many times. The rearrangement joins TRBV20-1 to TRBJ1-2; perhaps TRBD1 as D (6 bases). There are 11 residues in the CDR3. The germline V gene encodes CDR1 DFQATT and CDR2 SNEGSKA (reference sequence). V lost 6 bases, J lost 8 bases, and 13 bases lay in between. Here the CDR3 DNA reads TGCAGTGCCAAAGGGGGTTGGGGCTACACCTTC. Translated: CSAKGGWGYTF.

Comments on this clonotype: Given a much more abundant clone one base away, this may be a read error. The chain carries TRBV24-1 and TRBJ1-2, with D perhaps matching TRBD1 (5 bases). The germline V gene has CDR1 KGHDR and CDR2 SFDVKD. This CDR3 contains 11 residues. CDR3 loop: CASGRQYVYTF. The CDR3 region has the DNA TGTGCCAGCGGTCGACAGTATGTCTACACCTTC.

The chain recombines TRBV12-3 or TRBV12-4 with TRBJ1-1; 8 bases map to TRBD1. V shed 5 bases and J 0 bases; nucleotides not matched to a gene: 5. CDR3 length: 15 residues. The CDR3 nucleotides read TGTGCCAGCAGTACCGGGACAGGTTTGAACACTGAAGCTTTCTTT. Translation gives CASSTGTGLNTEAFF.

This clonotype was seen many times. The chain carries TRBV20-1 and TRBJ1-5; D is ambiguous. Germline values: CDR1 DFQATT, CDR2 SNEGSKA (reference sequence). Trimming took off 2 bases at V and 3 bases at J, with 5 bases between the two ends. The CDR3 loop spans 12 amino acids. The CDR3 DNA follows: TGCAGTGCTAGACAGCCCAATCAGCCCCAGCATTTT. This translates into CSARQPNQPQHF.

With respect to this clonotype: A much larger clonotype is one base distant, so this may be a read error. This chain uses TRBV20-1 with TRBJ2-5, with TRBD2 matching 7 bases. Germline V gene data show CDR1 as DFQATT and CDR2 as SNEGSKA (reference sequence). This CDR3 has 13 amino acids. The CDR3 sequence: CSARAGGAEAQYF. For the CDR3, the DNA is TGCAGTGCTAGAGCGGGAGGAGCAGAGGCCCAGTACTTC.

This clonotype was seen more than once but under ten times. The chain recombines TRBV19 with TRBJ1-4; TRBD1 matches at 12 bases. The germline gives CDR1 LNHDA, CDR2 SQIVND (reference sequence). This CDR3 is 17 amino acids long. Trimming removed 5 bases from V and 4 bases from J; junction bases left unmatched: 8. This CDR3 is CASSPRDRGRINEKLFF. The CDR3 coding sequence is TGTGCCAGTAGTCCTAGGGACAGGGGGCGAATTAATGAAAAACTGTTTTTT.

The V call is TRBV20-1, the J call TRBJ1-1, with D tentatively TRBD1 (6 bases). Trimming removed 1 base at V and 1 base at J, with 10 bases between. CDR3 length: 14 amino acids. Germline assignment: CDR1 DFQATT and CDR2 SNEGSKA (reference sequence). CDR3 coding DNA: TGCAGTGCTAGAGCGGGGGGCGCGAACACTGAAGCTTTCTTT. Protein sequence: CSARAGGANTEAFF.

The rearrangement links TRBV20-1 to TRBJ2-7; TRBD1 matches 8 bases. The CDR3 runs to 15 residues. The J segment lost 2 bases and the V segment lost 3 bases, leaving 9 bases of the junction unmatched. Germline V gene sequence: CDR1 DFQATT, CDR2 SNEGSKA (reference sequence). CDR3 sequence: CSARFSRGPPYEQYF. As DNA, the CDR3 is TGCAGTGCTAGGTTCTCCAGGGGGCCCCCCTACGAGCAGTACTTC.

The V gene is TRBV2, the J gene TRBJ2-3; D may be TRBD1 (5 bases). Germline values: CDR1 SNHLY, CDR2 FYNNEI. The V and J ends lost 3 bases and 2 bases respectively, with 15 bases between them. The CDR3 is 16 amino acids. This CDR3 is CASSDDARADTDTQYF. The CDR3 DNA is TGTGCCAGCAGTGATGACGCCAGGGCCGACACAGATACGCAGTATTTT.

The chain links TRBV6-5 to TRBJ2-5, with D possibly TRBD2 on 5 matching bases. This CDR3 contains 14 residues. The germline V gene encodes CDR1 MNHEY and CDR2 SVGAGI. V lost 2 bases and J lost 9, with 16 bases in between. The CDR3 nucleotides are TGTGCCAGCAGTTACGAGGGTTTTGATCAGCCCCAGTACTTC. As protein: CASSYEGFDQPQYF.

This clonotype showed up many times. This rearrangement joins TRBV2 to TRBJ1-5; D uncertain. Trimming took off 6 bases at V and 3 bases at J, with 9 bases between the two ends. The germline V gene encodes CDR1 SNHLY and CDR2 FYNNEI. The length of the CDR3 is 13 residues. This CDR3 reads CASSPRNNQPQHF. CDR3 nucleotides: TGTGCCAGCAGCCCACGTAACAATCAGCCCCAGCATTTT.

As regards this clonotype: This may be a read error: a much more frequent sequence differs by one nucleotide. The V and J genes are TRBV20-1 and TRBJ1-2; no definite D call. The CDR3 has 12 residues. Germline CDR1 reads DFQATT; CDR2 reads SNEGSKA (reference sequence). The V end was cut by 8 bases, the J end by 5 bases, with 15 bases between. This CDR3 reads CSSSLGEYGYTF. CDR3 bases: TGCAGTTCCAGTCTCGGGGAGTATGGCTACACCTTC.

This clonotype was found many times. The J gene is TRBJ1-2, the V gene TRBV2; no reliable D call. Germline CDR1 and CDR2: SNHLY and FYNNEI. Between the trimmed V and J ends, which lost 3 bases and 4 bases, there was a span of 15 bases. The CDR3 length is 15 residues. Written as DNA, the CDR3 is TGTGCCAGCAGTGACATTTCCGGACTTGGCTATGGCTACACCTTC. Protein: CASSDISGLGYGYTF. The variable domain in full, completed from reference TRBV2 and TRBJ1-2, reads EPEVTQTPSHQVTQMGQEVILRCVPISNHLYFYWYRQILGQKVEFLVSFYNNEISEKSEIFDDQFSVERPDGSNFTLKIRSTKLEDSAMYFCASSDISGLGYGYTFGSGTRLTVV.